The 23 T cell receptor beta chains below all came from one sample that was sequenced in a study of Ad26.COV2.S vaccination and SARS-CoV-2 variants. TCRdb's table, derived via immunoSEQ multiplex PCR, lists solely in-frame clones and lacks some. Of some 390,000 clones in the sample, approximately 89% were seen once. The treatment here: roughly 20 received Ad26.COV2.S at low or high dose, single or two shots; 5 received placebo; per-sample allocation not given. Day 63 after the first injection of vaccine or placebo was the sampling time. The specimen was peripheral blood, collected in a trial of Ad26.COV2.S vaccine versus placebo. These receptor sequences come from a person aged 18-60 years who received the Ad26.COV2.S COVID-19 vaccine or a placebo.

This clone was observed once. The CDR3 bases are TGTGCCAGCGGGGGACAGGGCAACTATGGCTACACCTTC. It translates to CASGGQGNYGYTF. The gene calls are TRBV6-5 and TRBJ1-2, with 9 bases fitting TRBD1. V gave up 8 bases and J gave up 2 bases; unmatched junction bases: 3. The germline gives CDR1 MNHEY, CDR2 SVGAGI. The CDR3 is 13 residues long.

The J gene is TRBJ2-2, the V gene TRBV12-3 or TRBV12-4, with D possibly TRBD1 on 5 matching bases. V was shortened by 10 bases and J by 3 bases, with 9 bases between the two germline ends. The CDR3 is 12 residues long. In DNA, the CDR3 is TGTGCCACCCAGGGTTACACCGGGGAGCTGTTTTTT. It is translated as CATQGYTGELFF.

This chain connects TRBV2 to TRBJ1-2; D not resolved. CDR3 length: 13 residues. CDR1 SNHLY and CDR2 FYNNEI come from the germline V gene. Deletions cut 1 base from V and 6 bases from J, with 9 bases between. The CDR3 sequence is CASSEGPGNGYTF. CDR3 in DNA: TGTGCCAGCAGTGAAGGGCCCGGGAATGGCTACACCTTC.

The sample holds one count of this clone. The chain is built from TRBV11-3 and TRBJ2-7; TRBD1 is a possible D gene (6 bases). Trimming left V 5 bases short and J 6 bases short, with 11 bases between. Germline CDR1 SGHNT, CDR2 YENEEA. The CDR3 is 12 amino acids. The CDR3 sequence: CASSTTGFEQYF. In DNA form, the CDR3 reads TGTGCCAGCAGCACCACAGGGTTCGAGCAGTACTTC.

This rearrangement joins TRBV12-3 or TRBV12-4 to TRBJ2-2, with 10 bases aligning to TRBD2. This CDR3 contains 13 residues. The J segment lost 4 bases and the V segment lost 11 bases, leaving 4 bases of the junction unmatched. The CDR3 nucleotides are TGTGCCGGAGGGACTAGCGCCACCGGGGAGCTGTTTTTT. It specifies CAGGTSATGELFF.

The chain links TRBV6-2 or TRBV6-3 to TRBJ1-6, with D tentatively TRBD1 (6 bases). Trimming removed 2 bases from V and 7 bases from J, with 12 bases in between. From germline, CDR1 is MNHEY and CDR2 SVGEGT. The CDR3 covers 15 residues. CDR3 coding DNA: TGTGCCAGCAGTTACCGTTCAGGGGCAAATTCACCCCTCCACTTT. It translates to CASSYRSGANSPLHF.

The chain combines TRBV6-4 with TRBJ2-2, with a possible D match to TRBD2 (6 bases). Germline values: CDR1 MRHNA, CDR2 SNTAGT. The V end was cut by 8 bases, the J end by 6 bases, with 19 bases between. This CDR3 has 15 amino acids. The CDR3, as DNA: TGTGCCAGCGCCCGGGACTCACAATTAGCCGGGGAGCTGTTTTTT. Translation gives CASARDSQLAGELFF.

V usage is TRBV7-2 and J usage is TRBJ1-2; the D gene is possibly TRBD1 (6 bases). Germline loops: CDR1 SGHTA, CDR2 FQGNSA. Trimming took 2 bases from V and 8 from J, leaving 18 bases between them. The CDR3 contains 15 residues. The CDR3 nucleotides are TGTGCCAGCAGCTTACAAGGGGGGCAGTTAGGAGGCTACACCTTC. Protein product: CASSLQGGQLGGYTF.

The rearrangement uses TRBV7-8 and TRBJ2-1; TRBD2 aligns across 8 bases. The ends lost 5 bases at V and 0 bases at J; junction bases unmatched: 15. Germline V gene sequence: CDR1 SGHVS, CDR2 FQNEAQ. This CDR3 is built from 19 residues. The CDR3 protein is CASSPRGSGTRSSYNEQFF. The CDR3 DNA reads TGTGCCAGCAGCCCCAGGGGTAGCGGGACCAGAAGCTCCTACAATGAGCAGTTCTTC.

Here the CDR3 reads CASSIRDCGSHSNQPQHF. The CDR3 DNA reads as TGCGCCAGCAGTATCCGGGACTGCGGGAGCCATAGCAATCAGCCCCAGCATTTT. The gene calls are TRBV10-2 and TRBJ1-5, with D perhaps TRBD1 (5 bases). V lost 5 bases and J 0 bases, leaving 20 bases between the germline ends. CDR3 size: 18 residues. CDR1 is WSHSY and CDR2 is SAAADI in the germline V gene.

The CDR3 DNA follows: TGTGCCTGGAGTGAGTCTGGGGCCAACGTCCTGACTTTC. It is translated as CAWSESGANVLTF. This sequence joins TRBV30 and TRBJ2-6; D not certain. Germline V lookup: CDR1 GTSNPN, CDR2 SVGIG (reference sequence). V lost 1 base and J 1 base, leaving 2 bases between the germline ends. The CDR3 is made up of 13 amino acids.

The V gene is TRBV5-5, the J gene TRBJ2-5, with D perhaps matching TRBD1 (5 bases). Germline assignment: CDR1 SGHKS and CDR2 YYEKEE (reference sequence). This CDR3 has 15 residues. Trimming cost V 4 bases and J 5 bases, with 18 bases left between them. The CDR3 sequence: CASSTLGGAGETQYF. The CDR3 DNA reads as TGTGCCAGCAGCACCCTTGGTGGGGCAGGGGAGACCCAGTACTTC.

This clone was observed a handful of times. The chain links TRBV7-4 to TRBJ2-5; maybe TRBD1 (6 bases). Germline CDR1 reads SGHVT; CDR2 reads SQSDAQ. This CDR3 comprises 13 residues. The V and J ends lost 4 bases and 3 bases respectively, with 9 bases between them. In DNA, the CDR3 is TGTGCCAGCAGCTCACAGGGAAAAGAGACCCAGTACTTC. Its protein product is CASSSQGKETQYF.

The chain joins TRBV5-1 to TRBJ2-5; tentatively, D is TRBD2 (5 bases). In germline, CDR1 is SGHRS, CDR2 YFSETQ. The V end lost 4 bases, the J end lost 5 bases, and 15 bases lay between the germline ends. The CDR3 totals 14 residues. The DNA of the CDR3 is TGCGCCAGCAGCCCAGGTTCCTCGGGGGAGACCCAGTACTTC. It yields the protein CASSPGSSGETQYF.

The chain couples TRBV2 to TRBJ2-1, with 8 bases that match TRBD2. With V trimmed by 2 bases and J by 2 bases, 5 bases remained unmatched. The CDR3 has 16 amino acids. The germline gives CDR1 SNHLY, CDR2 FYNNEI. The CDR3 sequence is CASSELTSGPYNEQFF. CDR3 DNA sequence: TGTGCCAGCAGTGAACTAACTAGCGGCCCCTACAATGAGCAGTTCTTC.

The CDR3 sequence: CASSRREDTQYF. CDR3 bases: TGTGCCAGCTCCCGCAGGGAGGATACGCAGTATTTT. The gene calls are TRBV18 and TRBJ2-3, with D tentatively TRBD1 or TRBD2 (5 bases each). The V and J ends lost 6 bases and 6 bases respectively, with 10 bases between them. The CDR3 loop spans 12 amino acids. The V gene's germline CDR1 is KGHSH and CDR2 LQKENI. Full variable domain (rest looked up from reference TRBV18 and TRBJ2-3): NAGVMQNPRHLVRRRGQEARLRCSPMKGHSHVYWYRQLPEEGLKFMVYLQKENIIDESGMPKERFSAEFPKEGPSILRIQQVVRGDSAAYFCASSRREDTQYFGPGTRLTVL.

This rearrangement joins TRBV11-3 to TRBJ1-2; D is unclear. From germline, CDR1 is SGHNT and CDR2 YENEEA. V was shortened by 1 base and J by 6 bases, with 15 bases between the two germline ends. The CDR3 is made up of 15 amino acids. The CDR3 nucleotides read TGTGCCAGCAGCTTAGGGTCGAGAACGGAGGATGGCTACACCTTC. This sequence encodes CASSLGSRTEDGYTF.

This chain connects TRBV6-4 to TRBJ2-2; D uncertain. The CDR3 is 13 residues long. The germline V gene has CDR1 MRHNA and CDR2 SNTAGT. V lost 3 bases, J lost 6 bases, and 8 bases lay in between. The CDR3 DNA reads TGTGCCAGCAGTGAGATCGTGTCCGGGGAGCTGTTTTTT. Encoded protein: CASSEIVSGELFF.

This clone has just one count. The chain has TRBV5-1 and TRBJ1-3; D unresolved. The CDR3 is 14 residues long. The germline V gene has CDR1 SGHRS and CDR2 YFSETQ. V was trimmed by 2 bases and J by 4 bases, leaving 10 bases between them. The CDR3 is CASSFEGEGNTIYF. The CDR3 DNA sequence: TGCGCCAGCAGCTTCGAGGGTGAAGGAAACACCATATATTTT.

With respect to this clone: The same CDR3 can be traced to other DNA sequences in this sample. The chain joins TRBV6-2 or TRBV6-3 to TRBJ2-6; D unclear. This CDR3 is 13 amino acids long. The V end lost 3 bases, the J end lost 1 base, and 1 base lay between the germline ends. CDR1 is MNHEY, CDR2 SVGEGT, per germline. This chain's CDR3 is CASSYSGANVLTF. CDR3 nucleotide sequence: TGTGCCAGCAGTTATTCTGGGGCCAACGTCCTGACTTTC.

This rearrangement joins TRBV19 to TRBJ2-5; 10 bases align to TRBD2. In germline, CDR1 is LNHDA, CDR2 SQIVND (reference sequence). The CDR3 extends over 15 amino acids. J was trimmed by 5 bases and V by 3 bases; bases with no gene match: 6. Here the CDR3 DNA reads TGTGCCAGTAGTATCCCAGCGGGAGGGCGGGAGACCCAGTACTTC. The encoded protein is CASSIPAGGRETQYF.

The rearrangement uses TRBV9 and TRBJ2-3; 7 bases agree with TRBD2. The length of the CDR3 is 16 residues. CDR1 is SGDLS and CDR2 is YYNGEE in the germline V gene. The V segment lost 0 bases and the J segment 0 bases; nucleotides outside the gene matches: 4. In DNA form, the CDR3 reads TGTGCCAGCAGCGTAGACGCGGGAGAGAGCACAGATACGCAGTATTTT. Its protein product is CASSVDAGESTDTQYF.

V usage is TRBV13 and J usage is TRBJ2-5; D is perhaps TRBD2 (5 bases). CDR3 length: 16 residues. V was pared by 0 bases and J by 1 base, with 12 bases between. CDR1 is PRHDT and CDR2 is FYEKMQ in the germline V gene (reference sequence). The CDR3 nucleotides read TGTGCCAGCAGCTTAGGGAGCGGAACCTTCCAAGAGACCCAGTACTTC. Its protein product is CASSLGSGTFQETQYF.